This entry concerns a single T cell receptor (beta chain). Its antigen is still unknown. These data are taken from a study of OX40 agonist ivuxolimab in advanced cancers. This CDR3 is 11 amino acids long. Germline CDR1 SQVTM, CDR2 ANQGSEA. The germline V and J ends were trimmed by 4 bases and 8 bases, with 11 bases remaining between them. Clones were read by immunoSEQ multiplex PCR, and TCRdb kept only the in-frame ones, dropping some. The data show approximately 70,000 clones, around 93% seen once. Whole-study findings and limits: Average numbers of expanded clones were greater in CD8+ T cells than in CD4+. At 0.1 to 3.0 mg/kg, clonal expansion of CD4+ and CD8+ blood T cells had occurred by week 6.

Sequences were derived from CD4+ or CD8+ T cells sorted from blood, sampled in a trial of the OX40 agonist ivuxolimab. The source is an adult with an advanced solid tumor such as melanoma, head and neck, liver or kidney cancer. The chain employs TRBV29-1 and TRBJ1-2; D ambiguous. CDR3 protein: CSVAEGYGYTF. The DNA for the CDR3 is TGCAGCGTTGCCGAGGGCTACGGCTACACCTTC.